The entry below describes one T cell receptor (beta chain). Its antigen remains unidentified. The CDR3 has 15 residues. V dropped 2 bases and J dropped 0 bases, with 11 bases sitting between them. Germline values: CDR1 ENHRY, CDR2 SYGVKD. This sample stems from a study of early T cells in non-severe SARS-CoV-2 infection. Study-wide background: Bulk RNA taken from unsorted whole blood was sequenced, leaving chains unpaired.

Individual cDNA molecules each received unique molecular identifiers attached to them. One entry per CDR3 protein results from TCRdb running MiXCR on the 5' RACE reads. Here the sample spans about 80,000 distinct CDR3 sequences, approximately 15% being singletons. Study-wide results and caveats: VDJdb-based matching was biased toward anti-spike CD8 responses and missed private and CD4 specificities.

This sequence was found in an adult who was a healthcare worker with PCR-confirmed SARS-CoV-2 infection or an uninfected control (not recorded which). Sequenced input: whole blood. The chain links TRBV10-3 to TRBJ2-7; D is perhaps TRBD2 (6 bases). CDR3 in amino acids: CAISEETRPSYEQYF. The DNA of the CDR3 is TGTGCCATCAGTGAGGAGACTAGACCCTCCTACGAGCAGTACTTC.